A single sample is the source of the 15 T cell receptor beta chains below, sequenced in a study of T cells in Graves' hyperthyroidism and ophthalmopathy. RNA transcripts provided the source from which TCR beta CDR3 regions were amplified. The HTBI primer set served for first-round RT-PCR of the TCR CDR3. TCRdb independently ran MiXCR on the multiplex PCR reads; one entry per CDR3 protein. The table includes over 150,000 distinct CDR3 sequences, about 17% detected once. Sample: blood. The receptors stem from a woman between 50 and 59 years old with Graves' hyperthyroidism.

The sample holds a few counts of this clonotype. V and J are TRBV3-1 and TRBJ2-2; 9 nucleotides match TRBD2. Germline V gene sequence: CDR1 LGHDT, CDR2 YNNKEL (reference sequence). V gave up 5 bases and J gave up 1 base; unmatched junction bases: 2. This CDR3 comprises 15 residues. The DNA for the CDR3 is TGTGCCAGCAGCGCGACTAGCGGGAACACCGGGGAGCTGTTTTTT. Protein sequence: CASSATSGNTGELFF. Variable domain in full (rest from reference TRBV3-1 and TRBJ2-2): DTAVSQTPKYLVTQMGNDKSIKCEQNLGHDTMYWYKQDSKKFLKIMFSYNNKELIINETVPNRFSPKSPDKAHLNLHINSLELGDSAVYFCASSATSGNTGELFFGEGSRLTVL.

V and J are TRBV15 and TRBJ2-2, with D hard to call. V lost 0 bases and J lost 0, with 5 bases in between. The CDR3 sequence is 15 residues long. Germline lookup yields CDR1 LNHNV and CDR2 YYDKDF (reference sequence). CDR3 loop: CATSRDGPNTGELFF. For the CDR3, the DNA is TGTGCCACCAGCAGAGATGGGCCGAACACCGGGGAGCTGTTTTTT.

This clonotype showed up many times. V gene TRBV14 combines with J gene TRBJ1-1, with a weak D call TRBD1 (5 bases). Germline V gives CDR1 SGHDN, CDR2 FVKESK. V lost 0 bases to trimming and J lost 6 bases, with 14 bases between them. The CDR3 length is 15 residues. CDR3 sequence reads: CASSQDVNGGAEAFF. The DNA for the CDR3 is TGTGCCAGCAGCCAAGACGTCAACGGGGGAGCTGAAGCTTTCTTT.

Only a few counts were recorded for this clonotype. V and J are TRBV14 and TRBJ1-6; D remains ambiguous. The ends were cut back, 6 bases at V and 0 bases at J, with 24 bases in the middle. CDR1 is SGHDN and CDR2 is FVKESK in the germline V gene. The CDR3 contains 20 residues. The CDR3 region has the DNA TGTGCCAGCAGTCCTTCGCGGGGAGTTTTTGCCAGCTCCTATAATTCACCCCTCCACTTT. Translating it yields CASSPSRGVFASSYNSPLHF.

At least ten counts were recorded for this clonotype. The genes are TRBV7-9 and TRBJ1-2; weak D call: TRBD1 (5 bases). The CDR3 consists of 13 residues. The germline V gene encodes CDR1 SEHNR and CDR2 FQNEAQ (reference sequence). Deletions cut 0 bases from V and 8 bases from J, with 10 bases between. The CDR3 loop is CASSLAAGKGYTF. The CDR3, as DNA: TGTGCCAGCAGCTTAGCGGCAGGGAAGGGCTACACCTTC.

This clonotype was observed at least ten times. The chain is built from TRBV9 and TRBJ2-1; no reliable D call. The CDR3 consists of 15 residues. Germline CDR1 SGDLS, CDR2 YYNGEE. Deletions cut 2 bases from V and 5 bases from J, with 14 bases between. CDR3 loop: CASSVSGLGHNEQFF. DNA for the CDR3: TGTGCCAGCAGCGTTTCCGGGTTAGGTCACAATGAGCAGTTCTTC.

Note on this clonotype: With a much larger clone just one base away, this may be a read error. The chain links TRBV7-9 to TRBJ2-1; no clear D. The J call is uncertain, as TRBJ2-7 better fits the DNA end. The CDR3 has 13 amino acids. Germline assignment: CDR1 SEHNR and CDR2 FQNEAQ (reference sequence). CDR3 DNA sequence: TGTGCCAGCAGCTTGGACGGCCTGGGTGAGCAGTACTTC. Translation: CASSLDGLGEQYF.

The table lists this clonotype with many counts. The chain combines TRBV30 with TRBJ2-3; possibly TRBD2 for D (6 bases). CDR3 length: 14 amino acids. Germline V CDR1 and CDR2: GTSNPN, SVGIG (reference sequence). V shed 3 bases and J shed 3 bases, with 13 bases lying between them. The DNA for the CDR3 is TGTGCCTGGAGCATTAACGGGGGAACAGATACGCAGTATTTT. Its translation: CAWSINGGTDTQYF.

This clonotype came up a few times. The chain recombines TRBV15 with TRBJ2-2; 15 positions agree with TRBD2. V trimming: 5 bases; J trimming: 0 bases; junction bases outside the gene matches: 7. This CDR3 is built from 19 residues. CDR1 and CDR2 from the germline V gene are LNHNV and YYDKDF (reference sequence). The CDR3 here is CATSSPGLAGGPNTGELFF. Here the CDR3 DNA reads TGTGCCACCAGCTCTCCGGGACTAGCGGGAGGCCCGAACACCGGGGAGCTGTTTTTT. The full variable domain, in which reference TRBV15 and TRBJ2-2 provide the parts outside the CDR3, is DAMVIQNPRYQVTQFGKPVTLSCSQTLNHNVMYWYQQKSSQAPKLLFHYYDKDFNNEADTPDNFQSRRPNTSFCFLDIRSPGLGDTAMYLCATSSPGLAGGPNTGELFFGEGSRLTVL.

V and J are TRBV30 and TRBJ2-1; 8 nucleotides match TRBD2. The germline gives CDR1 GTSNPN, CDR2 SVGIG (reference sequence). J lost 4 bases, V lost 1 base, and 3 bases had no gene match. The CDR3 sequence is 14 residues long. The CDR3 sequence is CAWSDGGVYNEQFF. The CDR3 DNA follows: TGTGCCTGGAGTGACGGGGGGGTTTACAATGAGCAGTTCTTC.

The sample holds many counts of this clonotype. This rearrangement joins TRBV27 to TRBJ2-1; 7 nucleotides align to TRBD1. The germline CDR1 and CDR2 sequences are MNHEY and SMNVEV (reference sequence). After removal of 6 bases from V and 0 bases from J, the junction contained 2 bases not matched to a gene. The CDR3 totals 14 residues. The CDR3 loop reads CASRRDSSYNEQFF. The CDR3 DNA reads TGTGCCAGCAGACGGGACAGCTCCTACAATGAGCAGTTCTTC.

V gene TRBV7-2 combines with J gene TRBJ2-7, with 9 bases matching TRBD2. Looked up from germline, CDR1 is SGHTA and CDR2 is FQGNSA. The CDR3 has 16 residues. With V trimmed by 1 base and J by 0 bases, 4 bases remained unmatched. CDR3 residues: CASSLVAREGSYEQYF. Here the CDR3 DNA reads TGTGCCAGCAGCTTAGTTGCGCGGGAGGGCTCCTACGAGCAGTACTTC.

This rearrangement joins TRBV12-3 or TRBV12-4 to TRBJ1-1; a weak D match, TRBD1 (5 bases). V was pared by 3 bases and J by 4 bases, with 12 bases between. This CDR3 is 14 amino acids long. CDR3 nucleotide sequence: TGTGCCAGCAGTTTCTACGGAGGGACCACTGAAGCTTTCTTT. Its translation: CASSFYGGTTEAFF.

This clonotype has a handful of counts. The genes are TRBV10-1 and TRBJ2-2, with D uncertain. Trimming left V 1 base short and J 6 bases short, with 15 bases between. The CDR3 sequence is 16 residues long. The germline V gene encodes CDR1 WNHNN and CDR2 SYGVQD (reference sequence). DNA for the CDR3: TGCGCCAGCAGTGAGTACGGTAGTTTCGGTGCCGGGGAGCTGTTTTTT. Translation gives CASSEYGSFGAGELFF.

In this sample, this clonotype turned up many times. V usage is TRBV5-1 and J usage is TRBJ1-1, with 9 bases lining up with TRBD1. After removal of 7 bases from V and 3 bases from J, the junction contained 1 base not matched to a gene. CDR3 length: 12 amino acids. The germline gives CDR1 SGHRS, CDR2 YFSETQ. The DNA for the CDR3 is TGCGCCAGCCGGGACAGGGACACTGAAGCTTTCTTT. This encodes CASRDRDTEAFF.